The 7 T cell receptor beta chains below were found in one sample sequenced in a study of spatial heterogeneity in lung cancer. Study results and limitations: The study found that expanded intratumoral alpha and beta TCR counts tracked tumor mutation counts.

Time point given: sample taken at primary tumor resection. Antigens of these TCRs are unknown. TCRdb analysed the 5' RACE reads with MiXCR anew, one entry per CDR3 protein. The sample records 11,000 to 15,000 distinct CDR3 sequences, 4.7% being singletons. The material was lung tumor tissue, obtained at surgery. The receptors originated from a female donor with early-stage non-small cell lung cancer.

Relative to its sample, this clonotype is medium-sized. This beta chain appears as a stray read in a library generated for alpha chains; its size is not informative. The chain is built from TRBV4-3 and TRBJ2-4; 7 bases are a match to TRBD2. The trim removed 3 bases at V and 2 bases at J, leaving 10 bases unmatched. Per the germline V gene, CDR1 is LGHNA and CDR2 is YSLEER. The CDR3 consists of 17 residues. CDR3 loop: CASSHPGGAESKNIQYF. The CDR3, as DNA: TGCGCCAGCAGCCACCCGGGGGGAGCGGAGTCCAAAAACATTCAGTACTTC.

This clonotype was detected ten times or more. This beta chain slipped into a library made for alpha chains as a stray read, so its size is not meaningful. The J gene is TRBJ2-7, the V gene TRBV11-2, with TRBD2 identical over 10 bases. Trimming took 5 bases from V and 6 from J; bases not matched to a gene: 10. CDR3 length: 15 amino acids. Germline CDR1 is SGHAT and CDR2 is FQNNGV. CDR3 in DNA: TGTGCCAGCAGCGTAACTAGCGGGGATCCGGTCGAGCAGTACTTC. It encodes CASSVTSGDPVEQYF.

This clonotype was counted at least ten times. Within a library made for alpha chains, this beta chain is off target, and its count is uninformative. The V call is TRBV10-3, the J call TRBJ1-4; D unclear. Germline values: CDR1 ENHRY, CDR2 SYGVKD. The CDR3 spans 18 residues. V lost 4 bases, J lost 5 bases, and 23 bases lay in between. CDR3 sequence (DNA): TGTGCCATCAGTGGTTCTAAAAGCTCGGGGAGGAGAAATGAAAAACTGTTTTTT. Translated, it gives CAISGSKSSGRRNEKLFF.

Many counts were recorded for this clonotype. This beta chain lies outside the target of a library built for alpha chains; its clone size means little. The CDR3 is CASSLAGQPQHF. CDR3 nucleotide sequence: TGTGCCAGCAGCTTAGCGGGGCAGCCCCAGCATTTT. The chain recombines TRBV5-5 with TRBJ1-5; no definite D call. The CDR3 runs 12 residues. The V end lost 2 bases, the J end lost 7 bases, and 7 bases lay between the germline ends. Germline lookup yields CDR1 SGHKS and CDR2 YYEKEE (reference sequence). Full variable domain (outside the CDR3, taken from reference TRBV5-5 and TRBJ1-5): DAGVTQSPTHLIKTRGQQVTLRCSPISGHKSVSWYQQVLGQGPQFIFQYYEKEERGRGNFPDRFSARQFPNYSSELNVNALLLGDSALYLCASSLAGQPQHFGDGTRLSIL.

This clonotype was seen at least ten times. The library was designed around alpha chains, so this beta chain is a stray read whose abundance carries little weight. The chain has TRBV3-1 and TRBJ2-3; 11 nucleotides match TRBD2. V lost 7 bases and J lost 3; bases outside the gene matches: 12. Germline CDR1 and CDR2: LGHDT and YNNKEL (reference sequence). CDR3 size: 17 residues. The CDR3 nucleotides read TGTGCCAGCAACCAGGACCCGCTAGCGGGGGGAACAGATACGCAGTATTTT. Translation: CASNQDPLAGGTDTQYF.

This clonotype was seen many times. A library made for alpha chains picked up this beta chain off target, so its size means little. The CDR3 region is CASSLGWPHEQFF. Here the CDR3 DNA reads TGTGCCAGCAGCTTGGGTTGGCCACATGAGCAGTTCTTC. The V gene is TRBV5-6, the J gene TRBJ2-1; D is ambiguous. Germline lookup yields CDR1 SGHDT and CDR2 YYEEEE. Trimming stripped 0 bases from V and 8 bases from J, with 9 bases between. The CDR3 has 13 amino acids.

This clonotype was picked up many times. This beta chain represents an off-target read in a library built for alpha chains; its size is of limited meaning. The V and J genes are TRBV9 and TRBJ2-7; D is unresolved. V lost 2 bases and J lost 0, with 6 bases in between. Germline-derived CDR1 and CDR2 are SGDLS and YYNGEE. There are 13 residues in the CDR3. Here the CDR3 DNA reads TGTGCCAGCAGCGTTGGCAGCTCCTACGAGCAGTACTTC. Protein sequence: CASSVGSSYEQYF.